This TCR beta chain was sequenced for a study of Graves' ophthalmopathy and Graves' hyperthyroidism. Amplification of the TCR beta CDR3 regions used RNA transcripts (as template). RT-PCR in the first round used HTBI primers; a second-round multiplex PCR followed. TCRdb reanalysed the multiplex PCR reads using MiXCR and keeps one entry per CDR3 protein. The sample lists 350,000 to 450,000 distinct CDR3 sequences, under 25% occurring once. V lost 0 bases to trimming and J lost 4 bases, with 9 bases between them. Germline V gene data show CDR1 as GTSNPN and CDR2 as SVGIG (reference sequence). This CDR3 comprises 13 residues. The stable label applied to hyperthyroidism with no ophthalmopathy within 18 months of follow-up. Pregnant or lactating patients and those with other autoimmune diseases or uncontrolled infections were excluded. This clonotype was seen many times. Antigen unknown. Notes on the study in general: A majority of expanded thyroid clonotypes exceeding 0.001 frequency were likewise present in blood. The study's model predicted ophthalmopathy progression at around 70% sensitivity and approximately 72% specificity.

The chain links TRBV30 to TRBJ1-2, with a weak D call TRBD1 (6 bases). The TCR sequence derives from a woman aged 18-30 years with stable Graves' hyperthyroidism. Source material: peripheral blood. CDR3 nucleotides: TGTGCCTGGAGTGTAGGGGGGGCCTATGGCTACACCTTC. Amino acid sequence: CAWSVGGAYGYTF.